Detailed here is one TCR beta chain. This CDR3 has 11 residues. V lost 6 bases to trimming and J lost 4 bases, with 7 bases between them. CDR1 and CDR2 from the germline V gene are MNHNS and SASEGT. This sample is drawn from a study of cytomegalovirus exposure and HLA in healthy donors. With 60 Vbeta and 13 Jbeta primers, the PCR was carried out. Only in-frame clones appear in the TCRdb table, and some are missing; sequencing was by immunoSEQ multiplex PCR. The sample lists roughly 200,000 clones, 70% to 90% occurring once. The source material was PBMCs. The source of this sequence is a woman aged 45 to 65 in good health and CMV-seronegative. The J gene is TRBJ2-7, the V gene TRBV6-1; no definite D call. The CDR3 loop reads CASRVVYEQYF. For the CDR3, the DNA is TGTGCCAGCAGGGTAGTATACGAGCAGTACTTC.